What follows are 17 T cell receptor beta chains derived from one specimen sequenced in a study of identifying expanded T cells in peripheral blood. Sequencing was performed with immunoSEQ multiplex PCR; in TCRdb, only in-frame clones are kept and a portion is missing. The sample lists around 82,000 clones, over 80% occurring once. Sequencing used blood. The receptors were gathered from a person aged 18-70 years in good health.

V gene TRBV7-2 combines with J gene TRBJ2-7, with 10 bases identical to TRBD2. J gave up 7 bases and V 3 bases, and 9 bases lay outside the gene matches. The CDR3 is 15 residues long. Looked up from germline, CDR1 is SGHTA and CDR2 is FQGNSA. The CDR3 DNA reads TGTGCCAGCAGCTTGGCCGAGGGGGGACTAGCGGAGCAGTACTTC. It codes for CASSLAEGGLAEQYF.

The V and J genes are TRBV9 and TRBJ1-2, with D possibly matching TRBD1 (5 bases). Trimming stripped 4 bases from V and 3 bases from J, with 13 bases between. This CDR3 region has 14 residues. Germline CDR1 reads SGDLS; CDR2 reads YYNGEE. CDR3 sequence reads: CASSSGSGDYGYTF. Written as DNA, the CDR3 is TGTGCCAGCAGCTCAGGGTCGGGAGACTATGGCTACACCTTC.

The chain links TRBV4-3 to TRBJ1-5; D is unresolved. Germline V gene lookup returns CDR1 LGHNA and CDR2 YSLEER. This CDR3 spans 13 amino acids. V was clipped by 4 bases and J by 3 bases, with 7 bases between them. In DNA form, the CDR3 reads TGCGCCAGCAGCCTCAGTTACAATCAGCCCCAGCATTTT. It is translated as CASSLSYNQPQHF.

V and J are TRBV28 and TRBJ1-6; 7 bases line up with TRBD1. The CDR3 consists of 14 residues. Trimming cost V 7 bases and J 7 bases; bases outside gene matches: 7. Germline V gives CDR1 MDHEN, CDR2 SYDVKM. CDR3 residues: CASTTTGINSPLHF. CDR3 DNA sequence: TGTGCCAGCACTACGACAGGGATCAATTCACCCCTCCACTTT.

CDR3 coding DNA: TGTGCCAGCAGCTTACAGGGGCTGAGAATCTACAATGAGCAGTTCTTC. This encodes CASSLQGLRIYNEQFF. V gene TRBV11-2 combines with J gene TRBJ2-1; tentative D call: TRBD1 (6 bases). The V end was cut by 2 bases, the J end by 3 bases, with 14 bases between. Germline V gives CDR1 SGHAT, CDR2 FQNNGV. The CDR3 extends over 16 amino acids.

V usage is TRBV5-4 and J usage is TRBJ2-7, with D uncertain. CDR3 size: 12 residues. The V and J ends lost 4 bases and 4 bases respectively, with 9 bases between them. CDR1 is SGHNT and CDR2 is YYREEE in the germline V gene (reference sequence). The CDR3 DNA reads TGTGCCAGCAGCGTAGACGGATACGAGCAGTACTTC. Translated: CASSVDGYEQYF.

This chain joins TRBV7-2 and TRBJ2-3; D gene ambiguous. In germline, CDR1 is SGHTA, CDR2 FQGNSA. The CDR3 extends over 16 amino acids. V dropped 1 base and J dropped 2 bases, with 13 bases sitting between them. The DNA for the CDR3 is TGTGCCAGCAGCTTAGGAGCAATTACCCCCACAGATACGCAGTATTTT. It encodes CASSLGAITPTDTQYF.

The J gene is TRBJ2-5, the V gene TRBV27, with 7 bases that match TRBD2. V shed 5 bases, J shed 2 bases, and the junction held 11 bases outside the gene matches. Germline V lookup: CDR1 MNHEY, CDR2 SMNVEV (reference sequence). The CDR3 runs 16 residues. For the CDR3, the DNA is TGTGCCAGCAGTCCCCAACTAGCGACCTTACAAGAGACCCAGTACTTC. Translation: CASSPQLATLQETQYF.

Points on this clone: Other DNA sequences in this sample translate to the same CDR3. The chain recombines TRBV28 with TRBJ1-2, with TRBD1 matching over 7 bases. The CDR3 has 14 amino acids. Germline V gives CDR1 MDHEN, CDR2 SYDVKM. J gave up 0 bases and V 5 bases, and 3 bases lay outside the gene matches. Written as DNA, the CDR3 is TGTGCCAGCAGTCTCCAGGGGGCTAACTATGGCTACACCTTC. Its translation: CASSLQGANYGYTF.

The chain is built from TRBV5-4 and TRBJ1-1; a possible D gene is TRBD1 (5 bases). Trimming cost V 0 bases and J 0 bases, with 15 bases left between them. Germline V gene lookup returns CDR1 SGHNT and CDR2 YYREEE (reference sequence). The CDR3 has 17 residues. The CDR3 loop reads CASSLAGGVGVNTEAFF. As DNA, the CDR3 is TGTGCCAGCAGCTTGGCCGGGGGGGTCGGGGTGAACACTGAAGCTTTCTTT.

This chain joins TRBV6-6 and TRBJ1-4, with no clear D. The germline V and J ends were trimmed by 2 bases and 8 bases, with 15 bases remaining between them. This CDR3 region has 15 residues. Germline CDR1 is MNHNY and CDR2 is SVGAGI (reference sequence). CDR3 nucleotide sequence: TGTGCCAGCAGTTACAGCGGGGTATCAAGCGAAAAACTGTTTTTT. As protein: CASSYSGVSSEKLFF.

The chain uses TRBV7-8 and TRBJ2-7; no clear D gene. The CDR3 covers 15 residues. Looked up from germline, CDR1 is SGHVS and CDR2 is FQNEAQ. V was shortened by 3 bases and J by 5 bases, with 17 bases between the two germline ends. The CDR3 bases are TGTGCCAGCAGCTTCCGGCCCCTAAACACCGACGAGCAGTACTTC. Translating gives CASSFRPLNTDEQYF.

V usage is TRBV28 and J usage is TRBJ2-7; TRBD1 matches 8 bases. V lost 5 bases to trimming and J lost 4 bases; unmatched junction nucleotides: 10. The germline V gene has CDR1 MDHEN and CDR2 SYDVKM. This CDR3 is built from 15 residues. The CDR3: CASSSAGTGHYEQYF. DNA of the CDR3: TGTGCCAGCAGTAGCGCCGGGACAGGACATTACGAGCAGTACTTC.

CDR3 bases: TGTGCCAGCAGTGAAAACAGGGATGAAAAACTGTTTTTT. Translation: CASSENRDEKLFF. V and J are TRBV6-1 and TRBJ1-4; a weak D match, TRBD1 (6 bases). From germline, CDR1 is MNHNS and CDR2 SASEGT. The CDR3 is 13 amino acids. Trimming took off 2 bases at V and 6 bases at J, with 7 bases between the two ends.

This chain uses TRBV2 with TRBJ2-5, with 9 positions matching TRBD2. This CDR3 comprises 16 residues. The J segment lost 7 bases and the V segment lost 4 bases, leaving 13 bases of the junction unmatched. Looked up from germline, CDR1 is SNHLY and CDR2 is FYNNEI. The CDR3 nucleotides are TGTGCCAGCAGTGTAGGGTCTAGCGGGGCAGAGGGGACCCAGTACTTC. Its protein is CASSVGSSGAEGTQYF.

V is TRBV28 and J is TRBJ1-5; TRBD1 matches 7 bases. The CDR3 has 19 residues. Germline V gene lookup returns CDR1 MDHEN and CDR2 SYDVKM. Trimming took 5 bases from V and 0 from J; bases not matched to a gene: 16. CDR3 residues: CASSINRGILLFSNQPQHF. For the CDR3, the DNA is TGTGCCAGCAGTATCAACAGGGGAATTCTTTTATTTAGCAATCAGCCCCAGCATTTT.

The DNA of the CDR3 is TGTGCCAGCAGACCCGCGGTAGCGGGAAAGTACGAGCAGTACTTC. It encodes CASRPAVAGKYEQYF. The V and J genes are TRBV7-2 and TRBJ2-7; 8 nucleotides match TRBD2. The CDR3 has 15 residues. Germline CDR1 reads SGHTA; CDR2 reads FQGNSA. V trimming: 6 bases; J trimming: 4 bases; junction bases outside the gene matches: 11.